The clone carrying this TCR beta chain came up a few times. This entry is derived from a study of control samples from healthy donors and cancer patients. Profiling relied on immunoSEQ multiplex PCR, and the TCRdb table lists in-frame clones only, not all of them. The sample has about 120,000 clones, about 91% seen once. The CDR3 is made up of 19 amino acids. V lost 6 bases and J lost 0, with 26 bases in between. Per the germline V gene, CDR1 is MNHEY and CDR2 is SMNVEV (reference sequence). This receptor was taken from a man in his forties or fifties in good health. Sequencing was done on a sample of blood. This chain uses TRBV27 with TRBJ1-1, with a weak D call TRBD1 (6 bases). CDR3 sequence: CASREVKGVLRILNTEAFF. The CDR3 DNA sequence: TGTGCCAGCAGGGAGGTGAAGGGGGTTTTAAGGATCTTGAACACTGAAGCTTTCTTT.